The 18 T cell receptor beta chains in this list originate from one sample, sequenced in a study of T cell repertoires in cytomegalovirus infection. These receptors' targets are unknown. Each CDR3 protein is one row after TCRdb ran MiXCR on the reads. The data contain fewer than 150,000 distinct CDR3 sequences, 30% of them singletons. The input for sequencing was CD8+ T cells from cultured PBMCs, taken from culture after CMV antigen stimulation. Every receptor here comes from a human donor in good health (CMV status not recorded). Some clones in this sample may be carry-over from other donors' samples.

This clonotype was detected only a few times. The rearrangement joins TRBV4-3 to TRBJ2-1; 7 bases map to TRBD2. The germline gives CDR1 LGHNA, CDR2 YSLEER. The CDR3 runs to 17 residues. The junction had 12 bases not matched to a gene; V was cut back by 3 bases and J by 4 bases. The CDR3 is CASSQAYDGGIYNEQFF. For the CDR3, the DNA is TGCGCCAGCAGCCAGGCATACGACGGGGGGATTTACAATGAGCAGTTCTTC.

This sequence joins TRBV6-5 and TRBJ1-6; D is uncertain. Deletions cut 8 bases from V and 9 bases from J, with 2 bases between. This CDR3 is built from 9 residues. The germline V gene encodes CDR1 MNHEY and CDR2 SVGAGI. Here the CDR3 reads CASGSPLHF. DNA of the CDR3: TGTGCCAGCGGTTCACCCCTCCACTTT.

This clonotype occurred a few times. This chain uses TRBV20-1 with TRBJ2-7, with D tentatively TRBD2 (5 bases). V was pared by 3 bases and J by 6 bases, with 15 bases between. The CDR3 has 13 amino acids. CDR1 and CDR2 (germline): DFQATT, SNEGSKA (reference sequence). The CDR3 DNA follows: TGCAGTGCTAGTACGTCCGTCGGGGTCGAGCAGTACTTC. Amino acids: CSASTSVGVEQYF.

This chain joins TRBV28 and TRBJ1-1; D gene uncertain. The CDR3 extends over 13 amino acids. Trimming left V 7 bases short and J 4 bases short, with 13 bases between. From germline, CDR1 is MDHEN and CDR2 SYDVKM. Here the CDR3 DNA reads TGTGCCAGCACCATGCAACCGGGCACTGAAGCTTTCTTT. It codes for CASTMQPGTEAFF. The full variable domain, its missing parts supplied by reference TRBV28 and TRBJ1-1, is DVKVTQSSRYLVKRTGEKVFLECVQDMDHENMFWYRQDPGLGLRLIYFSYDVKMKEKGDIPEGYSVSREKKERFSLILESASTNQTSMYLCASTMQPGTEAFFGQGTRLTVV.

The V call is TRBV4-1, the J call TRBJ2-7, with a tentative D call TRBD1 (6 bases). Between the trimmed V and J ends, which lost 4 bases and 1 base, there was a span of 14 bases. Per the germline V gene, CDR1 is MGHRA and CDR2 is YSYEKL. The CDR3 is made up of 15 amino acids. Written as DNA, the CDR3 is TGCGCCAGCAGCCGTGACAGGTTAAAATCCTACGAGCAGTACTTC. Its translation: CASSRDRLKSYEQYF.

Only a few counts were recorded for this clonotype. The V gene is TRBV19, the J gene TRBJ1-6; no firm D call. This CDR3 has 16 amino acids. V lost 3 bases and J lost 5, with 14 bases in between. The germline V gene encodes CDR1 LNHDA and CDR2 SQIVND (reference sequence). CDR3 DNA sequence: TGTGCCAGTAGTATGGAACCGACGGATGATAATTCACCCCTCCACTTT. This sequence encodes CASSMEPTDDNSPLHF.

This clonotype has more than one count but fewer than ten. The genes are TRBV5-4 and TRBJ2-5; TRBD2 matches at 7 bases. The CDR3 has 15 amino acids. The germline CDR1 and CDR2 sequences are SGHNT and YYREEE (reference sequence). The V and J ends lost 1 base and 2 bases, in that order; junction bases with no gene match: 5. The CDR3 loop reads CASSLLGGKQETQYF. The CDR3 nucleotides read TGTGCCAGCAGCTTGCTGGGGGGGAAACAAGAGACCCAGTACTTC.

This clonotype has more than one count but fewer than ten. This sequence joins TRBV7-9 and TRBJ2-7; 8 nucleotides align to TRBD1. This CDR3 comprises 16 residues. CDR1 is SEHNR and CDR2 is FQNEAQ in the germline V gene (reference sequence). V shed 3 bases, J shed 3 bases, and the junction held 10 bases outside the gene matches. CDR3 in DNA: TGTGCCAGCAGCTTCGGGTTGGGGACAGGAGACTACGAGCAGTACTTC. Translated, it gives CASSFGLGTGDYEQYF.

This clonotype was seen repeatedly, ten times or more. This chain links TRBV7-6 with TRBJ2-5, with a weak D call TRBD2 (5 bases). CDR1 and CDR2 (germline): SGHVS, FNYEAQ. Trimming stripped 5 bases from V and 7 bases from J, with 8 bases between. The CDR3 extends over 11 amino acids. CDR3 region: CASSQGRTQYF. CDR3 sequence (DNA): TGTGCCAGCAGCCAAGGGAGGACCCAGTACTTC.

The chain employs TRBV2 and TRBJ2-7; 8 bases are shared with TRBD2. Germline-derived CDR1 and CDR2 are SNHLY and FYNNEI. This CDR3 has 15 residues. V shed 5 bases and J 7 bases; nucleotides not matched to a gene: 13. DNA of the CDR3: TGTGCCAGCAGTCCTAGCACTAGCGGTTACTTAGAGCAGTACTTC. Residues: CASSPSTSGYLEQYF.

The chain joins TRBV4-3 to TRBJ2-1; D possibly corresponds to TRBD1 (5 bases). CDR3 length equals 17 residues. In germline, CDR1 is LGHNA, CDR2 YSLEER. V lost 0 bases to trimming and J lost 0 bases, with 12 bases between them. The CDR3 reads CASSQDPWGGSYNEQFF. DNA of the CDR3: TGCGCCAGCAGCCAAGATCCCTGGGGCGGCTCCTACAATGAGCAGTTCTTC.

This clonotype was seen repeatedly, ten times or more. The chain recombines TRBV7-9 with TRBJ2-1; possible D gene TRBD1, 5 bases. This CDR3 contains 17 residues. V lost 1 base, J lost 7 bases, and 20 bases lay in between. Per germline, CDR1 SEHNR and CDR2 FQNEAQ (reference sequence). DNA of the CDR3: TGTGCCAGCAGCTTAGAATCTCATCTCCAGGGCAAGAATGAGCAGTTCTTC. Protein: CASSLESHLQGKNEQFF.

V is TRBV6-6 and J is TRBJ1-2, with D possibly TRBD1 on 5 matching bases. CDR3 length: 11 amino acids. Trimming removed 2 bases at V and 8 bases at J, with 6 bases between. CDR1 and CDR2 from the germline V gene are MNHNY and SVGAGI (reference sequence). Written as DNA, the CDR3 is TGTGCCAGCAGTTACGGGGCAGGCTACACCTTC. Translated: CASSYGAGYTF.

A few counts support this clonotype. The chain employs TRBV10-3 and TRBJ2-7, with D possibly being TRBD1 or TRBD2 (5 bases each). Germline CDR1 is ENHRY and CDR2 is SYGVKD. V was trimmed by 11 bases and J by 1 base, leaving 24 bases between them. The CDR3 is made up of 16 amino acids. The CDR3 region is CASLGAQGTRSYEQYF. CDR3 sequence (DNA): TGTGCCTCTTTAGGGGCCCAGGGAACTAGATCCTACGAGCAGTACTTC.

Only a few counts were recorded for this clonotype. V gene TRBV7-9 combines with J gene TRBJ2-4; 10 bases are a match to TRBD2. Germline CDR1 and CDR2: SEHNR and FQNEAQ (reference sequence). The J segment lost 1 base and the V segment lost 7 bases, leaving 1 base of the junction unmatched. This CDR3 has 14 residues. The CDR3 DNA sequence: TGTGCCAGCATGACTAGCGGGGCCAAAAACATTCAGTACTTC. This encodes CASMTSGAKNIQYF.

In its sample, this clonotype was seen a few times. CDR3 in DNA: TGCGCCAGCAGCCCACGGGAGGGTTCCTACGAGCAGTACTTC. Its protein is CASSPREGSYEQYF. The V gene is TRBV5-1, the J gene TRBJ2-7; TRBD2 agrees at 8 bases. The CDR3 has 14 residues. CDR1 is SGHRS, CDR2 YFSETQ, per germline. After removal of 4 bases from V and 1 base from J, the junction contained 4 bases not matched to a gene. The whole variable domain, remainder taken from reference TRBV5-1 and TRBJ2-7, is KAGVTQTPRYLIKTRGQQVTLSCSPISGHRSVSWYQQTPGQGLQFLFEYFSETQRNKGNFPGRFSGRQFSNSRSEMNVSTLELGDSALYLCASSPREGSYEQYFGPGTRLTVT.

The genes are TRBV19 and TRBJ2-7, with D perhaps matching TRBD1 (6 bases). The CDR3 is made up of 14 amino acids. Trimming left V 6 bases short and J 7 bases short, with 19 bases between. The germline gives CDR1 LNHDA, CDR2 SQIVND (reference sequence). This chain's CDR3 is CASSETNRVGEQYF. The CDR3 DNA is TGTGCCAGTAGCGAAACCAACAGGGTAGGAGAGCAGTACTTC.

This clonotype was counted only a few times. The CDR3 loop reads CASSHIAGGADTQYF. The DNA for the CDR3 is TGTGCCAGCAGCCATATAGCGGGGGGAGCAGATACGCAGTATTTT. The V call is TRBV3-1, the J call TRBJ2-3; 10 bases are shared with TRBD2. V was pared by 3 bases and J by 4 bases, with 4 bases of the junction left unmatched. CDR1 is LGHDT and CDR2 is YNNKEL in the germline V gene (reference sequence). The CDR3 covers 15 residues.